This entry features one TCR beta chain sequence. Assay used: immunoSEQ multiplex PCR; TCRdb lists only in-frame clones, some missing. This sample carries about 36,000 clones, around nine tenths of them seen once, and the ten largest clones take about 7.2%. This CDR3 has 16 residues. The junction had 11 bases not matched to a gene; V was cut back by 6 bases and J by 6 bases. Germline-derived CDR1 and CDR2 are SNHLY and FYNNEI. The data belong to a study of T cells in localized non-small cell lung cancer. Specimen: peripheral blood, collected before any cancer treatment. V and J are TRBV2 and TRBJ2-1; 10 bases are shared with TRBD1. The TCR sequence derives from a woman aged 35 to 69 with stage I lung adenocarcinoma. CDR3: CASRYRQGAGTNEQFF. As DNA, the CDR3 is TGTGCCAGCAGATATAGACAGGGGGCGGGTACCAATGAGCAGTTCTTC.